A single count supports the clone carrying this TCR beta chain. Antigen specificity is unknown. There was at least one pre-ART PBMC sample for each donor, plus at least two post-ART PBMC samples. Treatment for all HIV-infected participants took place in the United States. Investigators performed immunoSEQ version v3.0 at survey level. The assay was immunoSEQ multiplex PCR, and TCRdb's table has in-frame clones only and misses some. The table records approximately 21,000 clones, 82% of them present only once. This sample was taken from a study of long-term antiretroviral therapy in people with HIV. Study-level results: Repertoires with HIV possessed tighter CDR3 length spans than those of controls.

The V end lost 2 bases, the J end lost 1 base, and 7 bases lay between the germline ends. The CDR3 is 14 residues long. CDR1 is MNHEY and CDR2 is SMNVEV in the germline V gene (reference sequence). The receptor comes from a man aged 50 to 60 with HIV. Sequences were derived from unsorted PBMCs, sampled at the start of antiretroviral therapy. V gene TRBV27 combines with J gene TRBJ2-3; tentatively, D is TRBD1 or TRBD2 (6 bases each). The CDR3 protein is CASSLGGRTDTQYF. DNA for the CDR3: TGTGCCAGCAGTTTAGGGGGGCGCACAGATACGCAGTATTTT.